This T cell receptor beta chain was observed in a study of shared T cell receptors in the human thymus. Profiled with immunoSEQ multiplex PCR; TCRdb holds only in-frame clones, not every one. The sample records 700,000 or so clones, 80% to 90% being singletons. Trimming pared 5 bases from V and 4 bases from J, leaving 11 bases between. The germline V gene has CDR1 MDHEN and CDR2 SYDVKM. The CDR3 is 13 amino acids. In addition, the sample was reused for a study of human thymus T cells. That study reports: Immunologically healthy infants in Finland undergoing congenital heart defect surgery were the donors. Corrective heart surgery yielded the resections from which the thymus tissue came. Repertoires from thymus and blood appeared to show biased V and J gene usage.

This clonotype originated in a girl under three years old with a congenital heart defect. Sample: thymocytes. V and J are TRBV28 and TRBJ1-2; D ambiguous. The CDR3: CASSPLVFYGYTF. Written as DNA, the CDR3 is TGTGCCAGCAGTCCCCTCGTATTCTATGGCTACACCTTC.